This T cell receptor (beta chain) was identified during a study of Ad26.COV2.S vaccination and SARS-CoV-2 variants. Study-wide results and caveats: While placebo recipients had lower spike-specific TCR breadth, vaccine recipients had more.

The J segment lost 4 bases and the V segment lost 4 bases, leaving 1 base of the junction unmatched. Looked up from germline, CDR1 is LGHDT and CDR2 is YNNKEL (reference sequence). This CDR3 has 14 residues. Treatment meaning: over 15 received Ad26.COV2.S at low or high dose, single or two shots; roughly five received placebo; per-sample allocation not given. Samples came from day 63 after the first vaccine or placebo injection. Assay: immunoSEQ multiplex PCR; the TCRdb copy retains only in-frame clones and omits some. The repertoire holds approximately 350,000 clones, with about four fifths as singletons. For this clone: Its antigen remains unidentified.

This chain joins TRBV3-1 (or the pseudogene TRBV3-2) and TRBJ2-3; 11 bases map to TRBD2. The sequencing used peripheral blood, collected in a trial of Ad26.COV2.S vaccine versus placebo. This sequence was found in a person between 18 and 65 years old who received the Ad26.COV2.S COVID-19 vaccine or a placebo. Here the CDR3 reads CASSPGLAADTQYF. Here the CDR3 DNA reads TGTGCCAGCAGCCCGGGACTAGCGGCAGATACGCAGTATTTT.